A selection of T cell receptor beta chains follows, all from one sample in a study of blood T cell repertoires in COVID-19. Here immunoSEQ multiplex PCR was the method, and the copy in TCRdb shows in-frame clones only, minus some. This table holds about 430,000 clones, over 75% found once. Sequencing input: PBMCs or T cells enriched from blood (not recorded which). The receptors here all came from a woman in her twenties or thirties with acute COVID-19. CDR3s include the opening cysteine and the closing phenylalanine or tryptophan. A D gene is named only where the DNA matches it firmly. Size values are once, few and many counts, or a class for expanded clones, and some rows have none.

D gene: -; clone size: -; J gene: TRBJ1-2; V gene: TRBV15; CDR3 DNA: TGTGCCACCAGCAGAGAACAGGGATCCTATGGCTACACCTTC; CDR3 protein: CATSREQGSYGYTF
D gene: TRBD1; clone size: -; J gene: TRBJ1-2; V gene: TRBV24-1; CDR3 DNA: TGTGCCACCAGTGGGGCAGGGGGAGACTATGGCTACACCTTC; CDR3 protein: CATSGAGGDYGYTF
D gene: TRBD2; clone size: -; J gene: TRBJ2-2; V gene: TRBV15; CDR3 DNA: TGTGCCACCAGCCGAGCTGGGACTAGCGGTAACACCGGGGAGCTGTTTTTT; CDR3 protein: CATSRAGTSGNTGELFF
D gene: TRBD1; clone size: -; J gene: TRBJ1-3; V gene: TRBV28; CDR3 DNA: TGTGCCAGCTCTCTGTTGCCGGGACAGGGGGGCGGAAACACCATATATTTT; CDR3 protein: CASSLLPGQGGGNTIYF
D gene: -; clone size: -; J gene: TRBJ2-3; V gene: TRBV6-4; CDR3 DNA: TGTGCCAGCAGTGTCTCCGGGTCGGCCACAGATACGCAGTATTTT; CDR3 protein: CASSVSGSATDTQYF
D gene: TRBD2; clone size: -; J gene: TRBJ2-7; V gene: TRBV9; CDR3 DNA: TGTGCCAGCAGCGTTAGCGGGGGCACCTACGAGCAGTACTTC; CDR3 protein: CASSVSGGTYEQYF
D gene: TRBD2; clone size: -; J gene: TRBJ2-5; V gene: TRBV7-2; CDR3 DNA: TGTGCCAGCAGCTTAGTCGGGCTAGCGGGACAAGAGACCCAGTACTTC; CDR3 protein: CASSLVGLAGQETQYF
D gene: -; clone size: -; J gene: TRBJ1-1; V gene: TRBV19; CDR3 DNA: TGTGCCAGTAGTATCCCAGGGTCCGCACCGAACACTGAAGCTTTCTTT; CDR3 protein: CASSIPGSAPNTEAFF
D gene: -; clone size: once; J gene: TRBJ2-5; V gene: TRBV7-2; CDR3 DNA: TGTGCCAGCAGACCCGGGGTGTATGAGACCCAGTACTTC; CDR3 protein: CASRPGVYETQYF
D gene: -; clone size: -; J gene: TRBJ1-5; V gene: TRBV7-2; CDR3 DNA: TGTGCCAGCAGCGCCACAGGGCTCTACCAGCCCCAGCATTTT; CDR3 protein: CASSATGLYQPQHF
D gene: TRBD1; clone size: -; J gene: TRBJ1-3; V gene: TRBV7-2; CDR3 DNA: TGTGCCAGCAGCTTAACAGGGGTTGGGTCTGGAAACACCATATATTTT; CDR3 protein: CASSLTGVGSGNTIYF
D gene: -; clone size: -; J gene: TRBJ2-1; V gene: TRBV7-3; CDR3 DNA: TGTGCCAGCAGCTTAGGGTGGGGGCTGGACAATGAGCAGTTCTTC; CDR3 protein: CASSLGWGLDNEQFF
D gene: -; clone size: -; J gene: TRBJ2-3; V gene: TRBV10-3; CDR3 DNA: TGTGCCATCAGTGAGTTCAGGGGGGCTGATGCAGATACGCAGTATTTT; CDR3 protein: CAISEFRGADADTQYF
D gene: -; clone size: -; J gene: TRBJ1-3; V gene: TRBV2; CDR3 DNA: TGTGCCAGCAGTGTAACGCGTGGAGTTTACTCTGGAAACACCATATATTTT; CDR3 protein: CASSVTRGVYSGNTIYF
D gene: -; clone size: -; J gene: TRBJ1-6; V gene: TRBV5-1; CDR3 DNA: TGCGCCAGCAGCACCGGACAGTATAATTCACCCCTCCACTTT; CDR3 protein: CASSTGQYNSPLHF
D gene: TRBD2; clone size: once; J gene: TRBJ2-1; V gene: TRBV6-1; CDR3 DNA: TGTGCCAGCAGTGAAATGGGCGGGGGGGTTACAGGAGATGAGCAGTTCTTC; CDR3 protein: CASSEMGGGVTGDEQFF
D gene: -; clone size: -; J gene: TRBJ1-4; V gene: TRBV29-1; CDR3 DNA: TGCAGCGTTGAAGATCTGGGGGGGGCGGAGGAAAAACTGTTTTTT; CDR3 protein: CSVEDLGGAEEKLFF
D gene: -; clone size: -; J gene: TRBJ2-4; V gene: TRBV3-1/TRBV3-2; CDR3 DNA: TGTGCCAGCAGCCAAGATCGTTGGAGTTCGAACATTCAGTACTTC; CDR3 protein: CASSQDRWSSNIQYF
D gene: TRBD1; clone size: -; J gene: TRBJ2-2; V gene: TRBV19; CDR3 DNA: TGTGCCAGTAGGGCATCGATGACAGGGGCGACCGGGGAGCTGTTTTTT; CDR3 protein: CASRASMTGATGELFF
D gene: -; clone size: -; J gene: TRBJ2-2; V gene: TRBV7-3; CDR3 DNA: TGTGCCAGCAGACTCAGGGGCCTTAACACCGGGGAGCTGTTTTTT; CDR3 protein: CASRLRGLNTGELFF
D gene: -; clone size: -; J gene: TRBJ2-3; V gene: TRBV5-1; CDR3 DNA: TGCGCCAGCAGCTTCCAGGGGGATACGCAGTATTTT; CDR3 protein: CASSFQGDTQYF
D gene: -; clone size: -; J gene: TRBJ1-2; V gene: TRBV7-3; CDR3 DNA: TGTGCCAGCAGCTTAGGGACAAACTCCTATGGCTACACCTTC; CDR3 protein: CASSLGTNSYGYTF
D gene: -; clone size: -; J gene: TRBJ1-3; V gene: TRBV19; CDR3 DNA: TGTGCCAGTAGTATTGGAGGGAACTCTGGAAACACCATATATTTT; CDR3 protein: CASSIGGNSGNTIYF
D gene: TRBD1; clone size: -; J gene: TRBJ2-2; V gene: TRBV24-1; CDR3 DNA: TGTGCCACCAGTGATACCACAGGGGGCGCCGGGGAGCTGTTTTTT; CDR3 protein: CATSDTTGGAGELFF
D gene: -; clone size: -; J gene: TRBJ2-1; V gene: TRBV24-1; CDR3 DNA: TGTGCCACCAGTGATTCTTCTATAGTTTCCTACAATGAGCAGTTCTTC; CDR3 protein: CATSDSSIVSYNEQFF
D gene: -; clone size: -; J gene: TRBJ2-1; V gene: TRBV29-1; CDR3 DNA: TGCAGCGTTGAAGGGGCCAGGGCGACCTACAATGAGCAGTTCTTC; CDR3 protein: CSVEGARATYNEQFF
D gene: TRBD1; clone size: -; J gene: TRBJ1-1; V gene: TRBV3-1/TRBV3-2; CDR3 DNA: TGTGCCAGCAGCCCAAACCCGGGAACAGGGGGTCCTGAAGCTTTCTTT; CDR3 protein: CASSPNPGTGGPEAFF
D gene: -; clone size: -; J gene: TRBJ1-1; V gene: TRBV7-2; CDR3 DNA: TGTGCCAGCAGCCTGCACGGGACTCCCAACACTGAAGCTTTCTTT; CDR3 protein: CASSLHGTPNTEAFF
D gene: TRBD1; clone size: -; J gene: TRBJ2-4; V gene: TRBV2; CDR3 DNA: TGTGCCAGCAGGCAAACAGGGGGCGTGGGAGCCAAAAACATTCAGTACTTC; CDR3 protein: CASRQTGGVGAKNIQYF
D gene: TRBD1; clone size: -; J gene: TRBJ1-4; V gene: TRBV5-1; CDR3 DNA: TGCGCCAGCAGCTTACGGGGACAGGAGAATGAAAAACTGTTTTTT; CDR3 protein: CASSLRGQENEKLFF
D gene: TRBD1; clone size: few; J gene: TRBJ1-3; V gene: TRBV19; CDR3 DNA: TGTGCCAGTAGACGACTCACAGGGGCAAATGGAAACACCATATATTTT; CDR3 protein: CASRRLTGANGNTIYF
D gene: -; clone size: -; J gene: TRBJ2-2; V gene: TRBV4-1; CDR3 DNA: TGCGCCAGCAGCCACATCGTACAGGGAAACACCGGGGAGCTGTTTTTT; CDR3 protein: CASSHIVQGNTGELFF
D gene: -; clone size: -; J gene: TRBJ2-1; V gene: TRBV27; CDR3 DNA: TGTGCCAGCAGCACCAGGACAGGAAGCTTGGGGGGAAGCAATGAGCAGTTCTTC; CDR3 protein: CASSTRTGSLGGSNEQFF
D gene: TRBD1; clone size: -; J gene: TRBJ2-2; V gene: TRBV3-1/TRBV3-2; CDR3 DNA: TGTGCCAGCAGCCAGGGACAGGGGCCTGGGGAGCTGTTTTTT; CDR3 protein: CASSQGQGPGELFF
D gene: -; clone size: -; J gene: TRBJ1-1; V gene: TRBV7-2; CDR3 DNA: TGTGCCAGCAGCTTAAGGTCCACCGGGACAAACACTGAAGCTTTCTTT; CDR3 protein: CASSLRSTGTNTEAFF
D gene: -; clone size: -; J gene: TRBJ1-1; V gene: TRBV28; CDR3 DNA: TGTGCCAGCAGCGCCTCGAGTCCCCGTGCTGCAGAAGCTTTCTTT; CDR3 protein: CASSASSPRAAEAFF
D gene: -; clone size: -; J gene: TRBJ1-6; V gene: TRBV6-1; CDR3 DNA: TGTGCCAGCAGTGAAAGAACAGTCTATAATTCACCCCTCCACTTT; CDR3 protein: CASSERTVYNSPLHF
D gene: TRBD1; clone size: -; J gene: TRBJ1-2; V gene: TRBV6-4; CDR3 DNA: TGTGCCAGCGAGAGGGGGCCGGGGGATGGCTACACCTTC; CDR3 protein: CASERGPGDGYTF
D gene: -; clone size: once; J gene: TRBJ2-7; V gene: TRBV18; CDR3 DNA: TGTGCCAGCTCACCACCGGACAAACGCTACGAGCAGTACTTC; CDR3 protein: CASSPPDKRYEQYF
D gene: -; clone size: -; J gene: TRBJ1-2; V gene: TRBV18; CDR3 DNA: TGTGCCAGCTCACCCACCCTCTTGGCGGGTGTCGGTTTTGGCTACACCTTC; CDR3 protein: CASSPTLLAGVGFGYTF
D gene: TRBD1; clone size: -; J gene: TRBJ1-1; V gene: TRBV6-5; CDR3 DNA: TGTGCCAGCAGGCCTACAGGGGCCGGATGGACTGAAGCTTTCTTT; CDR3 protein: CASRPTGAGWTEAFF
D gene: -; clone size: -; J gene: TRBJ1-6; V gene: TRBV14; CDR3 DNA: TGTGCCAGCAGTGACAGGAGCCTTAATTCACCCCTCCACTTT; CDR3 protein: CASSDRSLNSPLHF
D gene: TRBD1; clone size: -; J gene: TRBJ1-1; V gene: TRBV18; CDR3 DNA: TGTGCCAGCTCACAAACAGGGGGTTACACTGAAGCTTTCTTT; CDR3 protein: CASSQTGGYTEAFF
D gene: -; clone size: -; J gene: TRBJ2-3; V gene: TRBV7-6; CDR3 DNA: TGTGCCAGCAGCCCCCAGGGGGGTAGCGGCCTAGGGGCAGATACGCAGTATTTT; CDR3 protein: CASSPQGGSGLGADTQYF
D gene: -; clone size: -; J gene: TRBJ2-2; V gene: TRBV7-2; CDR3 DNA: TGTGCCAGCAGCGAAAGTGGGACAATGAACACCGGGGAGCTGTTTTTT; CDR3 protein: CASSESGTMNTGELFF
D gene: -; clone size: -; J gene: TRBJ1-6; V gene: TRBV10-3; CDR3 DNA: TGTGCCAGCCGTTTCAGGGGAAATAATTCACCCCTCCACTTT; CDR3 protein: CASRFRGNNSPLHF
D gene: TRBD2; clone size: -; J gene: TRBJ2-3; V gene: TRBV9; CDR3 DNA: TGTGCCAGCAGCGCTAGCGGGGGAGGTCGCACAGATACGCAGTATTTT; CDR3 protein: CASSASGGGRTDTQYF
D gene: -; clone size: few; J gene: TRBJ1-1; V gene: TRBV7-3; CDR3 DNA: TGTGCCAGCAGCCAAAGCCCCGGGAGGGGCACTGAAGCTTTCTTT; CDR3 protein: CASSQSPGRGTEAFF
D gene: TRBD1; clone size: -; J gene: TRBJ2-5; V gene: TRBV5-1; CDR3 DNA: TGCGCCAGCAGCTTAGGGACAGGGGGCGGAGAGACCCAGTACTTC; CDR3 protein: CASSLGTGGGETQYF
D gene: TRBD1; clone size: -; J gene: TRBJ1-3; V gene: TRBV18; CDR3 DNA: TGTGCCAGCTCACTGAACCGACAGGGGGCTTCTGGAAACACCATATATTTT; CDR3 protein: CASSLNRQGASGNTIYF
D gene: TRBD2; clone size: -; J gene: TRBJ2-2; V gene: TRBV11-1; CDR3 DNA: TGTGCCAGCAGATATAGCGGGGGAGAAACCGGGGAGCTGTTTTTT; CDR3 protein: CASRYSGGETGELFF
D gene: TRBD2; clone size: -; J gene: TRBJ2-3; V gene: TRBV25-1; CDR3 DNA: TGTGCCAGCAGGGCGGGAGCTGACACAGATACGCAGTATTTT; CDR3 protein: CASRAGADTDTQYF
D gene: TRBD1; clone size: -; J gene: TRBJ2-3; V gene: TRBV28; CDR3 DNA: TGTGCCAGCAGTCGCGGACAGGCCCGACTAGATACGCAGTATTTT; CDR3 protein: CASSRGQARLDTQYF
D gene: -; clone size: -; J gene: TRBJ2-7; V gene: TRBV21-1; CDR3 DNA: TGTGCCAGCAGCAAAGCGGTCCGACAGGGGAAGCAGTACTTC; CDR3 protein: CASSKAVRQGKQYF
D gene: -; clone size: few; J gene: TRBJ2-1; V gene: TRBV7-9; CDR3 DNA: TGTGCCAGCAGCGATCACAGGGACCCTTACAATGAGCAGTTCTTC; CDR3 protein: CASSDHRDPYNEQFF
D gene: -; clone size: -; J gene: TRBJ2-2; V gene: TRBV6-5; CDR3 DNA: TGTGCCAGCAGTTATCTTTCCGGGGAGCTGTTTTTT; CDR3 protein: CASSYLSGELFF
D gene: -; clone size: -; J gene: TRBJ1-1; V gene: TRBV27; CDR3 DNA: TGTGCCAGCAGTTTCGCCCACAGTTCGAGAACTGAAGCTTTCTTT; CDR3 protein: CASSFAHSSRTEAFF
D gene: TRBD2; clone size: -; J gene: TRBJ2-2; V gene: TRBV2; CDR3 DNA: TGTGCCATACCTACTAGCGGGGCAATCGGGGAGCTGTTTTTT; CDR3 protein: CAIPTSGAIGELFF
D gene: TRBD2; clone size: few; J gene: TRBJ2-1; V gene: TRBV4-2; CDR3 DNA: TGTGCCAGCAGCCGACTAGCGGGGGGGACCAATGAGCAGTTCTTC; CDR3 protein: CASSRLAGGTNEQFF
D gene: -; clone size: many; J gene: TRBJ1-5; V gene: TRBV21-1; CDR3 DNA: TGTGCCAGCAGCAAAGGGACACCTCAATGGAATCAGCCCCAGCATTTT; CDR3 protein: CASSKGTPQWNQPQHF